The 20 T cell receptor beta chains presented below share a single source sample, sequenced in a study of T cell changes during pregnancy in multiple sclerosis (dated by TCRdb to about 2019). The protocol used for the library was the immunoSEQ multiplex PCR assay. As stored in TCRdb, this immuneACCESS dataset retains in-frame rearrangements with V and J assigned. A fraction of the clones does not appear; measured against another copy, unresolved V genes explain less than half of the discrepancy, and the remainder lacks a known reason. This sample comprises around 96,000 clones, 94% of them detected only once. Less than 2.5% of the sample is in the top ten clones. Sequencing used peripheral blood, obtained in the third trimester of pregnancy. All receptors come from a female donor with multiple sclerosis, enrolled in a pregnancy study.

The rearrangement links TRBV18 to TRBJ2-7, with D possibly matching TRBD1 (5 bases). V lost 4 bases and J lost 5, with 15 bases in between. CDR1 KGHSH and CDR2 LQKENI come from the germline V gene. The CDR3 length is 14 residues. In DNA, the CDR3 is TGTGCCAGCTCACGTCTGGCCAGGGTCAACGAGCAGTACTTC. Translating it yields CASSRLARVNEQYF.

This clone was seen once. The rearrangement uses TRBV19 and TRBJ2-3; 7 bases align to TRBD2. The V gene end was trimmed by 1 base and the J gene end by 3 bases; junction bases not matched to a gene: 1. CDR1 is LNHDA, CDR2 SQIVND, per germline (reference sequence). CDR3 length equals 14 residues. For the CDR3, the DNA is TGTGCCAGTAGTATAGGGGGGGGGACAGATACGCAGTATTTT. Its translation is CASSIGGGTDTQYF.

The V call is TRBV5-4, the J call TRBJ1-1, with a possible D match to TRBD1 (6 bases). This CDR3 is 13 amino acids long. V gave up 0 bases and J gave up 6 bases, with 9 bases separating them. Germline V gene data show CDR1 as SGHNT and CDR2 as YYREEE (reference sequence). CDR3 residues: CASSLEGVSEAFF. CDR3 sequence (DNA): TGTGCCAGCAGCTTGGAGGGGGTATCTGAAGCTTTCTTT.

The chain links TRBV18 to TRBJ1-3, with a possible D match to TRBD1 (5 bases). Germline CDR1 KGHSH, CDR2 LQKENI. This CDR3 has 16 amino acids. V lost 3 bases and J lost 1, with 13 bases in between. CDR3 protein: CASSPLDSRSGNTIYF. CDR3 sequence (DNA): TGTGCCAGCTCACCCCTAGACAGCAGGTCTGGAAACACCATATATTTT.

The CDR3 is CASSGWVGQGVQPQHF. CDR3 coding DNA: TGTGCCAGCAGTGGGTGGGTTGGACAGGGGGTTCAGCCCCAGCATTTT. The chain links TRBV28 to TRBJ1-5; 10 nucleotides line up with TRBD1. The CDR3 is 16 amino acids. The junction had 10 bases not matched to a gene; V was cut back by 5 bases and J by 6 bases. CDR1 is MDHEN, CDR2 SYDVKM, per germline. Based on the CDR3 plus reference TRBV28 and TRBJ1-5, the full variable domain is DVKVTQSSRYLVKRTGEKVFLECVQDMDHENMFWYRQDPGLGLRLIYFSYDVKMKEKGDIPEGYSVSREKKERFSLILESASTNQTSMYLCASSGWVGQGVQPQHFGDGTRLSIL.

V gene TRBV27 combines with J gene TRBJ1-2; TRBD1 matches at 8 bases. Trimming cost V 3 bases and J 4 bases; bases outside gene matches: 7. The length of the CDR3 is 15 residues. Germline loops: CDR1 MNHEY, CDR2 SMNVEV (reference sequence). CDR3: CASSFSAGGPYGYTF. The CDR3, as DNA: TGTGCCAGCAGTTTTTCGGCAGGGGGCCCCTATGGCTACACCTTC.

The chain is built from TRBV2 and TRBJ2-5, with TRBD1 matching over 9 bases. The trim removed 7 bases at V and 7 bases at J, leaving 10 bases unmatched. This CDR3 comprises 14 residues. Looked up from germline, CDR1 is SNHLY and CDR2 is FYNNEI. CDR3 protein: CASTLTGGLGTQYF. In nucleotides, the CDR3 is TGTGCCAGCACCCTGACAGGGGGATTGGGGACCCAGTACTTC. Complete variable domain (other parts from reference TRBV2 and TRBJ2-5): EPEVTQTPSHQVTQMGQEVILRCVPISNHLYFYWYRQILGQKVEFLVSFYNNEISEKSEIFDDQFSVERPDGSNFTLKIRSTKLEDSAMYFCASTLTGGLGTQYFGPGTRLLVL.

This clone is a singleton in its sample. The rearrangement joins TRBV9 to TRBJ2-1, with TRBD2 identical over 9 bases. Germline loops: CDR1 SGDLS, CDR2 YYNGEE. This CDR3 comprises 18 residues. J lost 6 bases, V lost 0 bases, and 13 bases had no gene match. CDR3: CASSVGPSGMLPGNEQFF. CDR3 nucleotide sequence: TGTGCCAGCAGCGTAGGTCCTAGCGGGATGCTCCCAGGCAATGAGCAGTTCTTC.

This chain's CDR3 is CSVGRRRSEAGNTIYF. CDR3 nucleotide sequence: TGCAGCGTTGGACGGCGGCGCTCGGAAGCTGGAAACACCATATATTTT. The chain carries TRBV29-1 and TRBJ1-3; D gene ambiguous. Trimming stripped 4 bases from V and 2 bases from J, with 18 bases between. Per germline, CDR1 SQVTM and CDR2 ANQGSEA. The CDR3 length is 16 residues. Combining the CDR3 with reference TRBV29-1 and TRBJ1-3 gives the whole variable domain SAVISQKPSRDICQRGTSLTIQCQVDSQVTMMFWYRQQPGQSLTLIATANQGSEATYESGFVIDKFPISRPNLTFSTLTVSNMSPEDSSIYLCSVGRRRSEAGNTIYFGEGSWLTVV.

The chain couples TRBV5-1 to TRBJ2-1; TRBD2 might be the D (5 bases). This CDR3 spans 15 amino acids. V lost 0 bases, J lost 6 bases, and 13 bases lay in between. Germline loops: CDR1 SGHRS, CDR2 YFSETQ. The CDR3 spells CASSLEGLAVNEQFF. The CDR3 bases are TGCGCCAGCAGCTTGGAGGGCCTAGCCGTCAATGAGCAGTTCTTC.

This chain connects TRBV4-3 to TRBJ1-1; D call uncertain. CDR3 size: 14 residues. Germline values: CDR1 LGHNA, CDR2 YSLEER. The germline V and J ends were trimmed by 1 base and 0 bases, with 6 bases remaining between them. The CDR3 DNA sequence: TGCGCCAGCAGCCAAGCTCGGGTGAACACTGAAGCTTTCTTT. It encodes CASSQARVNTEAFF.

The J gene is TRBJ1-1, the V gene TRBV6-1; perhaps TRBD1 as D (5 bases). This CDR3 is built from 14 residues. V was pared by 4 bases and J by 5 bases, with 14 bases between. Germline loops: CDR1 MNHNS, CDR2 SASEGT. CDR3 amino acids: CASSVMGGGTEAFF. CDR3 nucleotides: TGTGCCAGCAGTGTGATGGGGGGGGGAACTGAAGCTTTCTTT.

The chain is built from TRBV5-1 and TRBJ2-1; D possibly corresponds to TRBD1 (6 bases). The V gene's germline CDR1 is SGHRS and CDR2 YFSETQ. V was shortened by 3 bases and J by 6 bases, with 16 bases between the two germline ends. The CDR3 sequence is 15 residues long. CDR3 region: CASSSDPGRGNEQFF. CDR3 bases: TGCGCCAGCAGCTCAGACCCCGGCAGGGGCAATGAGCAGTTCTTC. Supplemented by reference TRBV5-1 and TRBJ2-1, the full variable domain reads KAGVTQTPRYLIKTRGQQVTLSCSPISGHRSVSWYQQTPGQGLQFLFEYFSETQRNKGNFPGRFSGRQFSNSRSEMNVSTLELGDSALYLCASSSDPGRGNEQFFGPGTRLTVL.

The chain joins TRBV4-3 to TRBJ2-2; 7 nucleotides line up with TRBD2. This CDR3 is 15 amino acids long. CDR1 LGHNA and CDR2 YSLEER come from the germline V gene. J lost 8 bases, V lost 5 bases, and 11 bases had no gene match. The CDR3 bases are TGCGCCAGCAGCAGGAGCGGGACCTCGGGAGGGGAGCTGTTTTTT. The encoded protein is CASSRSGTSGGELFF.

This chain links TRBV9 with TRBJ2-1; D possibly corresponds to TRBD2 (6 bases). V was shortened by 0 bases and J by 4 bases, with 8 bases between the two germline ends. The CDR3 runs to 14 residues. CDR1 SGDLS and CDR2 YYNGEE come from the germline V gene. CDR3 coding DNA: TGTGCCAGCAGCGTAGAGGGACTTTACAATGAGCAGTTCTTC. It yields the protein CASSVEGLYNEQFF.

This chain connects TRBV2 to TRBJ2-2; TRBD2 matches at 11 bases. The CDR3 consists of 15 residues. Germline V gene lookup returns CDR1 SNHLY and CDR2 FYNNEI. V trimming: 8 bases; J trimming: 5 bases; junction bases outside the gene matches: 7. CDR3 loop: CASHPLAGGTGELFF. CDR3 nucleotide sequence: TGTGCCAGCCATCCGCTAGCGGGAGGAACCGGGGAGCTGTTTTTT.

V and J are TRBV4-2 and TRBJ2-3; 15 nucleotides match TRBD2. The V and J ends lost 0 bases and 7 bases, in that order; junction bases with no gene match: 8. Per the germline V gene, CDR1 is LGHNA and CDR2 is YNFKEQ. The CDR3 contains 18 residues. The CDR3 loop reads CASSQENPGTSGRYTQYF. In DNA form, the CDR3 reads TGTGCCAGCAGCCAAGAAAACCCGGGGACTAGCGGGAGGTATACGCAGTATTTT.

The gene calls are TRBV5-1 and TRBJ2-6; D perhaps matches TRBD2 (6 bases). The germline gives CDR1 SGHRS, CDR2 YFSETQ. The length of the CDR3 is 15 residues. V was clipped by 6 bases and J by 2 bases, with 12 bases between them. CDR3 nucleotides: TGCGCCAGCACCGGGGGACGCGCTGGGGCCAACGTCCTGACTTTC. Its translation: CASTGGRAGANVLTF.

With regard to this clone: At one of its ends the junction is not consistent with the germline gene, which may arise from a read error. V gene TRBV7-7 combines with J gene TRBJ2-7; 7 nucleotides line up with TRBD1. This CDR3 spans 15 amino acids. Germline CDR1 SSHAT, CDR2 FNYEAQ (reference sequence). CDR3 sequence reads: CASSLGTGTAYEQYF. DNA of the CDR3: TGTGCTAGCAGCTTAGGAACCGGGACAGCTTACGAGCAGTACTTC.

This sequence joins TRBV7-9 and TRBJ2-5; a possible D gene is TRBD1 (7 bases). The CDR3 consists of 17 residues. V lost 7 bases to trimming and J lost 0 bases, with 21 bases between them. The germline gives CDR1 SEHNR, CDR2 FQNEAQ (reference sequence). CDR3 region: CASKGGWTGGNQETQYF. CDR3 nucleotides: TGTGCCAGCAAGGGTGGTTGGACAGGCGGGAACCAAGAGACCCAGTACTTC.